The present T cell receptor beta chain was sequenced within a study of CD8 T cell repertoires and HIV-1 epitope variants. Overall study context: Separate wells received one of Twenty-five Gag or Nef variant peptides. Autologous T cell-negative cells served as antigen-presenting cells in equal numbers.

Only in-frame clones appear in the TCRdb table, and some are missing; sequencing was by immunoSEQ multiplex PCR. This sample carries some 100,000 clones, 70% to 75% of them seen once, and the ten largest clones take roughly 25%. The sequence was collected from a male donor with HIV. The specimen was uncultured baseline CD8+ T cells from peripheral blood mononuclear cells (PBMCs).

Written as DNA, the CDR3 is TGTGCCAGCAGTTTCACCGGGACTAGCGTGTACGAGCAGTACTTC. As protein: CASSFTGTSVYEQYF. The chain is built from TRBV27 and TRBJ2-7, with 10 nucleotides matching TRBD2. With 3 bases clipped from V and 4 bases from J, the junction kept 6 bases outside the gene matches. This CDR3 comprises 15 residues. Germline CDR1 MNHEY, CDR2 SMNVEV (reference sequence).